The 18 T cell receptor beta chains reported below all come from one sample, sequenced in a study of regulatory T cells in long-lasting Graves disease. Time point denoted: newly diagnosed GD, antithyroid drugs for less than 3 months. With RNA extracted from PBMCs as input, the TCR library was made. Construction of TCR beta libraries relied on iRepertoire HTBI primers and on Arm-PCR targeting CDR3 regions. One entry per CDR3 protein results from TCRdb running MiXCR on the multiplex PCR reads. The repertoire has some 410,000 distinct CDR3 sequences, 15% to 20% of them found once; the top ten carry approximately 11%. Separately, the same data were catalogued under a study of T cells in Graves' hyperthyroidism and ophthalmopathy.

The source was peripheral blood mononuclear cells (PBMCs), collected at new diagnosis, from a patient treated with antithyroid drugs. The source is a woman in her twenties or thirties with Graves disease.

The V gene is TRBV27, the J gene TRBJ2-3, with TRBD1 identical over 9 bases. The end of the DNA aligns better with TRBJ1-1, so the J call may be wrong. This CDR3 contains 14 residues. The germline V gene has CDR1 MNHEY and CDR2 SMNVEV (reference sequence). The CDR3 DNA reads TGTGCCAGCAGTTCAGACAGGGGGTATTTCGAAGCTTTCTTT. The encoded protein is CASSSDRGYFEAFF.

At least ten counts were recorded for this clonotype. This CDR3 reads CASRKSQEQYF. The CDR3 DNA reads as TGTGCCAGCAGAAAGTCGCAGGAGCAGTACTTC. This sequence joins TRBV11-2 and TRBJ2-7, with D uncertain. This CDR3 has 11 amino acids. Trimming cost V 6 bases and J 7 bases, with 10 bases left between them. Germline-derived CDR1 and CDR2 are SGHAT and FQNNGV.

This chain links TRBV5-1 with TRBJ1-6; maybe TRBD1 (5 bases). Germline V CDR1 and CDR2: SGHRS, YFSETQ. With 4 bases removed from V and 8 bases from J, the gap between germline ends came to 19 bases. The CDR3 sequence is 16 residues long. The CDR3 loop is CASSGKGLSGDSPLHF. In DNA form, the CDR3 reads TGCGCCAGCAGCGGGAAGGGACTTTCAGGAGATTCACCCCTCCACTTT.

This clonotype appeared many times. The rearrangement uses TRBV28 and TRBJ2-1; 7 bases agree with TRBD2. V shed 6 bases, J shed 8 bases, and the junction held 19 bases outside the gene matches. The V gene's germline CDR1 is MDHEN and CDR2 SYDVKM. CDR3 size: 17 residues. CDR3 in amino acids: CASSSLSGWPRGDEQFF. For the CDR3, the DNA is TGTGCCAGCAGCTCTCTTAGCGGGTGGCCCCGCGGGGATGAGCAGTTCTTC.

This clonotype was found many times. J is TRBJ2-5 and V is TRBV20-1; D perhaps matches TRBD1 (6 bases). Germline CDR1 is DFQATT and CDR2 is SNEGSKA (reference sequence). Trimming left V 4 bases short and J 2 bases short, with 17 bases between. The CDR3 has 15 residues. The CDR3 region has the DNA TGCAGTGCTATCAGGGGTAGTCGCGTTCAAGAGACCCAGTACTTC. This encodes CSAIRGSRVQETQYF.

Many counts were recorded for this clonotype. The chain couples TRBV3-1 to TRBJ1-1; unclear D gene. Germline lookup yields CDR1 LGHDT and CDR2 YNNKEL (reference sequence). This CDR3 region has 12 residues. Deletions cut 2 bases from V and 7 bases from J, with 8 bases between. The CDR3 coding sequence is TGTGCCAGCAGCCAAAGGAATCATGAAGCTTTCTTT. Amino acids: CASSQRNHEAFF.

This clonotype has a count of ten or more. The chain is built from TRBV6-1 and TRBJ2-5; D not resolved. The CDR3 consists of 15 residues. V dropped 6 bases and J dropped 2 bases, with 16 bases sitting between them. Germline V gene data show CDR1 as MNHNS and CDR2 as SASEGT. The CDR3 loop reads CASRLSTGAQETQYF. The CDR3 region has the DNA TGTGCCAGCAGGCTGTCGACGGGTGCACAAGAGACCCAGTACTTC.

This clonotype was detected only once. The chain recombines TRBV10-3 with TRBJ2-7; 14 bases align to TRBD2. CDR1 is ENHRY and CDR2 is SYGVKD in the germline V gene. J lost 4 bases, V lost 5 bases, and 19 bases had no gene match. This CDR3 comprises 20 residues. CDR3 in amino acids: CAISPRRLAGGLAGGYEQYF. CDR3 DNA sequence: TGTGCCATCAGTCCTCGCCGACTAGCGGGAGGGCTGGCTGGTGGATACGAGCAGTACTTC.

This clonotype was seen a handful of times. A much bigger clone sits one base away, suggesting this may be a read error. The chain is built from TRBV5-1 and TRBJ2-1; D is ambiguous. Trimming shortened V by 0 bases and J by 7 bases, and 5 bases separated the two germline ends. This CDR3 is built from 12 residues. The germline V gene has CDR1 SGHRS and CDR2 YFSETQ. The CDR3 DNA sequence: TGCGCCAGCAGCTTGGGAGAAAATGAGCAGTTCTTC. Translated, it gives CASSLGENEQFF.

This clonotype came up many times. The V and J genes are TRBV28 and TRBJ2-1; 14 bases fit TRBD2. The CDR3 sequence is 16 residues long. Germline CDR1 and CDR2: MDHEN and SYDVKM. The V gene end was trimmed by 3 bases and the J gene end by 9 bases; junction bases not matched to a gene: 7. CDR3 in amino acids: CASSFLGLAGEGEQFF. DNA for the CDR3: TGTGCCAGCAGTTTTCTGGGACTAGCGGGAGAGGGTGAGCAGTTCTTC.

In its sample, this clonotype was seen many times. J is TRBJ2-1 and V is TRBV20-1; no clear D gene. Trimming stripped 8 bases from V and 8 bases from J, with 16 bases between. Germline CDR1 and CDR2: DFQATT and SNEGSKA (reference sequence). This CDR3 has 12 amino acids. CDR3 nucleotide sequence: TGCAGTAAGGCCAGAGCGAGCGATGAGCAGTTCTTC. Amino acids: CSKARASDEQFF.

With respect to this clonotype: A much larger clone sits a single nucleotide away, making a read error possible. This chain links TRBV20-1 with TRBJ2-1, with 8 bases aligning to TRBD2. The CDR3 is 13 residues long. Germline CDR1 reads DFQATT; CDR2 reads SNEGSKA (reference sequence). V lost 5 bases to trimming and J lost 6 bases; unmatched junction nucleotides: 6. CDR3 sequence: CSAYYGTSNEQFF. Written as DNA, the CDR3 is TGCAGTGCTTACTACGGGACTAGCAATGAGCAGTTCTTC.

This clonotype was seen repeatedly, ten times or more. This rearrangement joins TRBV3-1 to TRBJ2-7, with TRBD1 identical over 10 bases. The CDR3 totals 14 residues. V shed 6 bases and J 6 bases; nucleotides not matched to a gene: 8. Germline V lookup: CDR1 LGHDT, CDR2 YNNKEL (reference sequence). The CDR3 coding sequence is TGTGCCAGCAGACCCCGGGACAGGGGCGGCGAGCAGTACTTC. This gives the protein CASRPRDRGGEQYF.

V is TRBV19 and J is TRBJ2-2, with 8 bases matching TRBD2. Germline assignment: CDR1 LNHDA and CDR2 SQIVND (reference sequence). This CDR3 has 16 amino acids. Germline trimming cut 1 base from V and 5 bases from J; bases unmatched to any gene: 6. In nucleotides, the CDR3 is TGTGCCAGTAGTATAGCGGGAGGGCCGAGGACCGGGGAGCTGTTTTTT. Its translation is CASSIAGGPRTGELFF.

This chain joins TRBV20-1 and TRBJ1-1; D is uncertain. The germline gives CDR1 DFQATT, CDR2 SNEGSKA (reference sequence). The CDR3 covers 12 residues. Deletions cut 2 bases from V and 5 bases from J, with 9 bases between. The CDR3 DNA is TGCAGTGCTAGAATGGGAGGGACTGAAGCTTTCTTT. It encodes CSARMGGTEAFF.

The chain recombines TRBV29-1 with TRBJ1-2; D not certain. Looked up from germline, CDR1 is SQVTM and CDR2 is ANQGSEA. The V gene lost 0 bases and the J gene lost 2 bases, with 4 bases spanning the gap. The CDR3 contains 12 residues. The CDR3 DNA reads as TGCAGCGTTGAAGACATAAACTATGGCTACACCTTC. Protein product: CSVEDINYGYTF. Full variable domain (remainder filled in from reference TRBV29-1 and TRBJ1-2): SAVISQKPSRDICQRGTSLTIQCQVDSQVTMMFWYRQQPGQSLTLIATANQGSEATYESGFVIDKFPISRPNLTFSTLTVSNMSPEDSSIYLCSVEDINYGYTFGSGTRLTVV.

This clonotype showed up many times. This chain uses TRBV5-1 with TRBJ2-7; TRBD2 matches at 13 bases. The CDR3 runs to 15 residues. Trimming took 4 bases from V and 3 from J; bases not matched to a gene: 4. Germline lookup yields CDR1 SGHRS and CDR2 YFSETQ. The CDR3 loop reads CASSRGLAGVYEQYF. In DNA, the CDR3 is TGCGCCAGCAGCCGCGGACTAGCGGGAGTCTACGAGCAGTACTTC.

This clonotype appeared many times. The DNA for the CDR3 is TGTGCCAGCAGCTCCCTGTCAGGGCTCGCTAACTATGGCTACACCTTC. Amino acids: CASSSLSGLANYGYTF. The chain couples TRBV7-2 to TRBJ1-2, with D maybe TRBD1 (5 bases). CDR3 length equals 16 residues. Germline V gene lookup returns CDR1 SGHTA and CDR2 FQGNSA. Trimming took off 4 bases at V and 0 bases at J, with 15 bases between the two ends.